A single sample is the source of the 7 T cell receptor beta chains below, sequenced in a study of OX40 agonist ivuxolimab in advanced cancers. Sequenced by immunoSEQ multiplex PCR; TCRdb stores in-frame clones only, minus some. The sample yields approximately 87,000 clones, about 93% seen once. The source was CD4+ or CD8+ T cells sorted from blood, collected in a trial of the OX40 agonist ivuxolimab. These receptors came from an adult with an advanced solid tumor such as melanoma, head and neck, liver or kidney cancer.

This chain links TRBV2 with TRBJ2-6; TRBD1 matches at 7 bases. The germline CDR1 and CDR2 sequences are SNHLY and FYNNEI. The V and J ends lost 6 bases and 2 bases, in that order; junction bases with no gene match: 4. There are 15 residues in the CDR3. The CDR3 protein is CASRIQGAGANVLTF. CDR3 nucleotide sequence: TGTGCCAGCAGGATCCAGGGGGCTGGGGCCAACGTCCTGACTTTC.

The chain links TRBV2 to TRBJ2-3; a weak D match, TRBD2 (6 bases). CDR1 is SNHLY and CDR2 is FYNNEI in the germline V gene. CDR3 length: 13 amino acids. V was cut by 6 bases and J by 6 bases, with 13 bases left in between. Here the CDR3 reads CASSGTGGDTQYF. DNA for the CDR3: TGTGCCAGCAGCGGGACTGGGGGGGATACGCAGTATTTT.

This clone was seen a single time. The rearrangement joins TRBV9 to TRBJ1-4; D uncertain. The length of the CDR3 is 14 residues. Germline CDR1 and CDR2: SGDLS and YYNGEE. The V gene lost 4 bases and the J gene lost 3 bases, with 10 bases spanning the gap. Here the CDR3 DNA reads TGTGCCAGCAGCCCTGGTAGAGCTAATGAAAAACTGTTTTTT. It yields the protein CASSPGRANEKLFF.

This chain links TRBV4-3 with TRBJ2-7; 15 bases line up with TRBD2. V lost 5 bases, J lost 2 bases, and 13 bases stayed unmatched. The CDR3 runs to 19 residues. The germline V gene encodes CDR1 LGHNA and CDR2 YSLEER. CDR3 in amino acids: CASSSYLGLAGGTAYEQYF. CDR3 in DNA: TGCGCCAGCAGCTCCTACCTCGGACTAGCGGGAGGGACCGCCTACGAGCAGTACTTC.

The CDR3 region is CASGLDTVSYEQYF. The CDR3 DNA sequence: TGTGCTAGTGGTTTGGACACCGTCTCCTACGAGCAGTACTTC. The chain is built from TRBV12-5 and TRBJ2-7; D unclear. This CDR3 region has 14 residues. From germline, CDR1 is LGHNT and CDR2 FRNRAP. V was pared by 1 base and J by 0 bases, with 7 bases between.

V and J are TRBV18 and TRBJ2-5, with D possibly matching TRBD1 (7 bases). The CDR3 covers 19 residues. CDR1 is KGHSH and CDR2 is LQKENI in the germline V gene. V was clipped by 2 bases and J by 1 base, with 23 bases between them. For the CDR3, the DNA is TGTGCCAGCTCACCAGGGTCGGGTCGGGGGACAGACTCCCAAGAGACCCAGTACTTC. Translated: CASSPGSGRGTDSQETQYF. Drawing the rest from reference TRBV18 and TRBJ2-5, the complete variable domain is NAGVMQNPRHLVRRRGQEARLRCSPMKGHSHVYWYRQLPEEGLKFMVYLQKENIIDESGMPKERFSAEFPKEGPSILRIQQVVRGDSAAYFCASSPGSGRGTDSQETQYFGPGTRLLVL.

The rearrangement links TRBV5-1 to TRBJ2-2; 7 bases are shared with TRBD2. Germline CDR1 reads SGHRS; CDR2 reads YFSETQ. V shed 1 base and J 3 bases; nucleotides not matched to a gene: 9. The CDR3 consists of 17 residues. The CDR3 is CASSLLSGTVDTGELFF. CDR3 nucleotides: TGCGCCAGCAGCTTGTTAAGCGGGACGGTAGACACCGGGGAGCTGTTTTTT.